These 12 T cell receptor beta chains originate from one sample sequenced in a study of shared clonotypes between healthy human individuals. CD8 cells classed as naive were CD45RO-negative and positively selected for CCR7, excluding terminally differentiated effector memory CD45RA+ cells. Clones were sequenced by immunoSEQ multiplex PCR, and TCRdb holds only the in-frame ones, with some missing. The repertoire holds roughly 2,000,000 clones, with less than 95% as singletons. The sequencing sample was made of naive CD8+ T cells sorted from blood. These receptors were obtained from a young man in good health.

The chain is built from TRBV6-6 and TRBJ2-1, with TRBD1 as a possible D gene (6 bases). Germline V gives CDR1 MNHNY, CDR2 SVGAGI (reference sequence). Trimming pared 7 bases from V and 6 bases from J, leaving 19 bases between. The CDR3 covers 15 residues. CDR3 loop: CASTQTRDKINEQFF. The CDR3 nucleotides read TGTGCCAGCACCCAGACCCGGGACAAGATCAATGAGCAGTTCTTC.

The rearrangement links TRBV30 to TRBJ1-2; D unresolved. The CDR3 consists of 13 residues. CDR1 is GTSNPN, CDR2 SVGIG, per germline (reference sequence). Trimming stripped 5 bases from V and 8 bases from J, with 18 bases between. The CDR3 coding sequence is TGTGCCTGGTCATTTAGGGCGACGGCCGGCTACACCTTC. This translates into CAWSFRATAGYTF.

This sequence joins TRBV5-6 and TRBJ2-7, with 8 nucleotides matching TRBD1. Germline-derived CDR1 and CDR2 are SGHDT and YYEEEE. The CDR3 runs 17 residues. Trimming took 0 bases from V and 3 from J; bases not matched to a gene: 11. Written as DNA, the CDR3 is TGTGCCAGCAGCTTGGGCCCACCGGGACAGGAACTCTACGAGCAGTACTTC. It encodes CASSLGPPGQELYEQYF.

Notes on this clone: The sample holds other DNA sequences that translate to the same CDR3. This sequence joins TRBV5-1 and TRBJ2-7, with 10 bases aligning to TRBD1. The CDR3 is 14 amino acids. J lost 5 bases, V lost 0 bases, and 2 bases had no gene match. Germline V gene lookup returns CDR1 SGHRS and CDR2 YFSETQ. The CDR3 loop is CASSLGQGADEQYF. CDR3 nucleotides: TGCGCCAGCAGCTTGGGACAGGGGGCCGACGAGCAGTACTTC.

The V and J genes are TRBV7-2 and TRBJ2-1; 11 nucleotides match TRBD1. Unmatched junction bases numbered 12, after V lost 6 bases and J lost 5 bases. Germline-derived CDR1 and CDR2 are SGHTA and FQGNSA. This CDR3 comprises 17 residues. Written as DNA, the CDR3 is TGTGCCAGCAGTTCAATGCCGCCGGGACAGGGGGACAATGAGCAGTTCTTC. Translated: CASSSMPPGQGDNEQFF.

The chain recombines TRBV19 with TRBJ2-4, with 9 bases lining up with TRBD1. The CDR3 totals 21 residues. Germline CDR1 reads LNHDA; CDR2 reads SQIVND (reference sequence). Losses at the gene ends were 3 bases for V and 0 bases for J; bases not matched to a gene: 18. CDR3 sequence (DNA): TGTGCCAGTAGTATTTCATGGGCATGGACAGGGGATGGGCTAGCCAAAAACATTCAGTACTTC. Translation gives CASSISWAWTGDGLAKNIQYF.

The chain recombines TRBV5-4 with TRBJ2-7; TRBD2 aligns across 12 bases. Trimming took 4 bases from V and 3 from J; bases not matched to a gene: 5. In germline, CDR1 is SGHNT, CDR2 YYREEE (reference sequence). There are 15 residues in the CDR3. Here the CDR3 reads CASSKTSGSGYEQYF. The CDR3 DNA is TGTGCCAGCAGCAAGACTAGCGGGAGTGGCTACGAGCAGTACTTC. The variable domain in full, with the rest retrieved from reference TRBV5-4 and TRBJ2-7, is ETGVTQSPTHLIKTRGQQVTLRCSSQSGHNTVSWYQQALGQGPQFIFQYYREEENGRGNFPPRFSGLQFPNYSSELNVNALELDDSALYLCASSKTSGSGYEQYFGPGTRLTVT.

The rearrangement joins TRBV27 to TRBJ1-2, with TRBD1 matching 7 bases. This CDR3 is built from 15 residues. Per germline, CDR1 MNHEY and CDR2 SMNVEV (reference sequence). Trimming cost V 5 bases and J 4 bases; bases outside gene matches: 10. CDR3 sequence: CASSHQRDSIYGYTF. CDR3 DNA: TGTGCCAGCAGTCATCAACGGGACAGCATCTATGGCTACACCTTC.

The rearrangement links TRBV27 to TRBJ1-4; the D gene is possibly TRBD1 (6 bases). Germline values: CDR1 MNHEY, CDR2 SMNVEV (reference sequence). The CDR3 length is 15 residues. With 6 bases removed from V and 8 bases from J, the gap between germline ends came to 19 bases. CDR3 protein: CASSPRQARSEKLFF. CDR3 coding DNA: TGTGCCAGCAGCCCGCGACAGGCACGAAGCGAAAAACTGTTTTTT.

This clone is a singleton in its sample. The chain joins TRBV4-2 to TRBJ1-2; the D gene is possibly TRBD1 (6 bases). In germline, CDR1 is LGHNA, CDR2 YNFKEQ. V lost 3 bases, J lost 0 bases, and 20 bases lay in between. CDR3 length: 18 amino acids. CDR3 nucleotide sequence: TGTGCCAGCAGCCAGAGCAGGGCGACAGGACCATCTAACTATGGCTACACCTTC. It translates to CASSQSRATGPSNYGYTF.

The chain combines TRBV6-1 with TRBJ2-2; D gene uncertain. Germline assignment: CDR1 MNHNS and CDR2 SASEGT. This CDR3 has 15 amino acids. V lost 1 base, J lost 4 bases, and 10 bases lay in between. The CDR3 spells CASSEVRTPTGELFF. CDR3 nucleotides: TGTGCCAGCAGTGAAGTCAGGACCCCCACCGGGGAGCTGTTTTTT.

The rearrangement uses TRBV10-3 and TRBJ2-7, with D possibly matching TRBD1 (6 bases). Trimming shortened V by 2 bases and J by 4 bases, and 21 bases separated the two germline ends. The CDR3 is made up of 17 amino acids. Germline CDR1 ENHRY, CDR2 SYGVKD. CDR3 bases: TGTGCCATCAGTGAGGGGACATCCGGCCCAAGGGTTTACGAGCAGTACTTC. This codes for CAISEGTSGPRVYEQYF.